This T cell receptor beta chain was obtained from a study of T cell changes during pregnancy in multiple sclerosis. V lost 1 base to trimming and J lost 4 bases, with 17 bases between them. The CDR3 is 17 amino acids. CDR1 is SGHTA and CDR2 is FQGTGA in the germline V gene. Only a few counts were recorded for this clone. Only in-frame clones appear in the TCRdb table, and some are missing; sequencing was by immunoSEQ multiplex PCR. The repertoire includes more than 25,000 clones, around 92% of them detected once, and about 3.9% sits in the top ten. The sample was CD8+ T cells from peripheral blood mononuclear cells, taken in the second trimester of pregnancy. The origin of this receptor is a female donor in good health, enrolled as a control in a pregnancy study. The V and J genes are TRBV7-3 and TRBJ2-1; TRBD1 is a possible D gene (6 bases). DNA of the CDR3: TGTGCCAGCAGCTTAAACGAAGCGACAGGCAGATACAATGAGCAGTTCTTC. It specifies CASSLNEATGRYNEQFF. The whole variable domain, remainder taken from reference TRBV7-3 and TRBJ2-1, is GAGVSQTPSNKVTEKGKYVELRCDPISGHTALYWYRQSLGQGPEFLIYFQGTGAADDSGLPNDRFFAVRPEGSVSTLKIQRTERGDSAVYLCASSLNEATGRYNEQFFGPGTRLTVL.